The next 6 T cell receptor beta chains were all read from a single sample in a study of T cell responses to AZD1222 COVID-19 vaccine. Profiling relied on immunoSEQ multiplex PCR, and the TCRdb table lists in-frame clones only, not all of them. The sample holds around 180,000 clones, around 93% seen once. The sample was peripheral blood, taken on day 0 of AZD1222 vaccination. The receptors here all came from an adult in good health.

V gene TRBV9 combines with J gene TRBJ2-1; 11 positions match TRBD2. The CDR3 loop spans 16 amino acids. Germline CDR1 and CDR2: SGDLS and YYNGEE. V trimming: 0 bases; J trimming: 4 bases; junction bases outside the gene matches: 3. The CDR3 DNA sequence: TGTGCCAGCAGCGTAGAGTGGACTAGCGGGTACAATGAGCAGTTCTTC. Amino acids: CASSVEWTSGYNEQFF.

The V and J genes are TRBV6-1 and TRBJ1-5; D may be TRBD1 (5 bases). The CDR3 runs to 15 residues. Germline values: CDR1 MNHNS, CDR2 SASEGT. V shed 2 bases and J shed 1 base, with 9 bases lying between them. The CDR3 nucleotides read TGTGCCAGCAGTGAAAGGGGACGGAGCAATCAGCCCCAGCATTTT. It is translated as CASSERGRSNQPQHF.

This chain joins TRBV7-2 and TRBJ2-1; D is possibly TRBD2 (5 bases). The germline gives CDR1 SGHTA, CDR2 FQGNSA. Trimming took 5 bases from V and 8 from J, leaving 13 bases between them. There are 13 residues in the CDR3. CDR3 in amino acids: CASSMAGRDEQFF. DNA of the CDR3: TGTGCCAGCAGCATGGCCGGGCGGGATGAGCAGTTCTTC.

The rearrangement joins TRBV6-5 to TRBJ2-2; D unclear. The CDR3 runs 11 residues. Germline CDR1 and CDR2: MNHEY and SVGAGI. V was clipped by 6 bases and J by 7 bases, with 6 bases between them. CDR3 nucleotide sequence: TGTGCCAGCAGAGGAGTCGGGGAGCTGTTTTTT. Translation gives CASRGVGELFF.

The genes are TRBV19 and TRBJ2-3, with 7 bases fitting TRBD2. The germline gives CDR1 LNHDA, CDR2 SQIVND (reference sequence). The CDR3 has 14 residues. V shed 7 bases and J 2 bases; nucleotides not matched to a gene: 6. Here the CDR3 DNA reads TGTGCCAGTACCGCGGGACTACACACAGATACGCAGTATTTT. Translation gives CASTAGLHTDTQYF.

The chain combines TRBV30 with TRBJ2-1; tentatively, D is TRBD1 (6 bases). The CDR3 runs 12 residues. Trimming took 2 bases from V and 6 from J, leaving 8 bases between them. Germline V CDR1 and CDR2: GTSNPN, SVGIG (reference sequence). The CDR3 loop is CAWSKDSNEQFF. The CDR3 coding sequence is TGTGCCTGGAGTAAGGACAGCAATGAGCAGTTCTTC.